One and the same sample provided the 2 T cell receptor beta chains below, sequenced in a study of graft-versus-host responses after intestinal transplantation. Some clones are missing from TCRdb's copy, which holds only in-frame ones; the method was immunoSEQ multiplex PCR. Here the sample spans about 90,000 clones, just under 95% being singletons. No antigen has been assigned to these receptors. Sequenced material: unstimulated CD8+ T cells sorted from spleen or lymph node cells, taken before intestinal transplant. Every receptor here comes from a human donor who received an intestinal transplant.

The rearrangement links TRBV27 to TRBJ2-2; no clear D. V gave up 5 bases and J gave up 5 bases, with 15 bases separating them. Germline V lookup: CDR1 MNHEY, CDR2 SMNVEV (reference sequence). This CDR3 has 15 amino acids. The CDR3 is CASSHPYALTGELFF. The CDR3, as DNA: TGTGCCAGCAGTCACCCCTACGCGTTGACCGGGGAGCTGTTTTTT.

This chain links TRBV6-6 with TRBJ2-3; 7 nucleotides line up with TRBD2. The CDR3 extends over 14 amino acids. With 6 bases clipped from V and 5 bases from J, the junction kept 8 bases outside the gene matches. Germline V gene lookup returns CDR1 MNHNY and CDR2 SVGAGI (reference sequence). The CDR3 spells CASSVLGGRDTQYF. The DNA of the CDR3 is TGTGCCAGCAGCGTCTTGGGAGGGAGAGATACGCAGTATTTT.